Below, 27 T cell receptor beta chains from the same sample are listed, as sequenced in a study of cytomegalovirus exposure and HLA in healthy donors. Sequenced by immunoSEQ multiplex PCR; TCRdb stores in-frame clones only, minus some. This table has 90,000 to 150,000 clones, roughly 90% appearing once. Material: PBMCs. The source of these receptors is a woman between 18 and 29 years old in good health and CMV-seropositive.

The chain has TRBV7-9 and TRBJ1-1; TRBD1 matches 11 bases. This CDR3 contains 15 residues. The V gene's germline CDR1 is SEHNR and CDR2 FQNEAQ (reference sequence). Losses at the gene ends were 6 bases for V and 3 bases for J; bases not matched to a gene: 6. The CDR3 region is CASSSDRGRDTEAFF. In DNA, the CDR3 is TGTGCCAGCAGTTCGGACAGGGGGCGAGACACTGAAGCTTTCTTT.

CDR3 DNA: TGCGCCAGCAGCTCAGGGGATACCTCCTACGAGCAGTACTTC. It encodes CASSSGDTSYEQYF. This chain uses TRBV5-1 with TRBJ2-7; D might be TRBD1 (6 bases). The germline gives CDR1 SGHRS, CDR2 YFSETQ. The V gene lost 3 bases and the J gene lost 0 bases, with 10 bases spanning the gap. This CDR3 spans 14 amino acids.

The chain combines TRBV5-1 with TRBJ2-5; D is ambiguous. Trimming took off 3 bases at V and 4 bases at J, with 10 bases between the two ends. Germline V gives CDR1 SGHRS, CDR2 YFSETQ. This CDR3 region has 13 residues. CDR3 protein: CASSSEWLETQYF. The CDR3 DNA is TGCGCCAGCAGCTCGGAGTGGTTAGAGACCCAGTACTTC.

V gene TRBV15 combines with J gene TRBJ2-1, with 8 bases matching TRBD2. The trim removed 3 bases at V and 9 bases at J, leaving 16 bases unmatched. The CDR3 contains 17 residues. Germline loops: CDR1 LNHNV, CDR2 YYDKDF (reference sequence). This CDR3 reads CATSRSRRAGGGAEQFF. In nucleotides, the CDR3 is TGTGCCACCAGCAGGTCTCGTCGGGCGGGAGGAGGCGCTGAGCAGTTCTTC.

V is TRBV20-1 and J is TRBJ1-2; D is perhaps TRBD1 (6 bases). Trimming cost V 6 bases and J 8 bases, with 13 bases left between them. The germline V gene has CDR1 DFQATT and CDR2 SNEGSKA (reference sequence). This CDR3 has 11 residues. CDR3 sequence: CSAGGGIGYTF. The CDR3 DNA reads TGCAGTGCCGGGGGGGGCATAGGCTACACCTTC.

Turning to this clone: This sample includes further DNA sequences coding for the same CDR3. The chain links TRBV18 to TRBJ1-5; D is unresolved. The CDR3 spans 15 residues. Germline loops: CDR1 KGHSH, CDR2 LQKENI. Trimming took off 0 bases at V and 4 bases at J, with 10 bases between the two ends. CDR3 in DNA: TGTGCCAGCTCACCACCCGGAGGCAGTAATCAGCCCCAGCATTTT. Translation: CASSPPGGSNQPQHF.

The CDR3 DNA reads TGTGCCAGTAGTATAATGGGAGGTGGTATCGGGGAGCTGTTTTTT. It yields the protein CASSIMGGGIGELFF. The gene calls are TRBV19 and TRBJ2-2, with a weak D call TRBD2 (6 bases). This CDR3 contains 15 residues. Germline V gene data show CDR1 as LNHDA and CDR2 as SQIVND (reference sequence). The ends were cut back, 2 bases at V and 7 bases at J, with 14 bases in the middle.

This clone appeared a single time. The chain is built from TRBV2 and TRBJ1-5; D not certain. The CDR3 is made up of 14 amino acids. Trimming removed 6 bases from V and 0 bases from J, with 9 bases in between. CDR1 is SNHLY and CDR2 is FYNNEI in the germline V gene. Here the CDR3 reads CASRNEVSNQPQHF. As DNA, the CDR3 is TGTGCCAGCAGAAACGAGGTTAGCAATCAGCCCCAGCATTTT.

This chain links TRBV7-2 with TRBJ2-7; no clear D gene. With 1 base removed from V and 2 bases from J, the gap between germline ends came to 12 bases. The length of the CDR3 is 15 residues. Looked up from germline, CDR1 is SGHTA and CDR2 is FQGNSA. The CDR3 region has the DNA TGTGCCAGCAGCTTAGTTTTTTTGGCTGCCTACGAGCAGTACTTC. It encodes CASSLVFLAAYEQYF.

This clone was seen once. The V and J genes are TRBV30 and TRBJ1-2; 12 nucleotides agree with TRBD1. The junction had 6 bases not matched to a gene; V was cut back by 5 bases and J by 5 bases. From germline, CDR1 is GTSNPN and CDR2 SVGIG (reference sequence). This CDR3 spans 14 amino acids. CDR3 DNA: TGTGCCTGGGGAGGGACAGGGGGCGATTATGGCTACACCTTC. Translation: CAWGGTGGDYGYTF. Variable domain in full (rest from reference TRBV30 and TRBJ1-2): SQTIHQWPATLVQPVGSPLSLECTVEGTSNPNLYWYRQAAGRGLQLLFYSVGIGQISSEVPQNLSASRPQDRQFILSSKKLLLSDSGFYLCAWGGTGGDYGYTFGSGTRLTVV.

The V and J genes are TRBV9 and TRBJ1-1; 7 bases line up with TRBD1. Germline V gene sequence: CDR1 SGDLS, CDR2 YYNGEE. This CDR3 region has 17 residues. The ends lost 7 bases at V and 0 bases at J; junction bases unmatched: 15. In nucleotides, the CDR3 is TGTGCCAGCGTCAAGAGGACAGGTCAAATAATGAACACTGAAGCTTTCTTT. Its translation is CASVKRTGQIMNTEAFF.

The chain recombines TRBV18 with TRBJ1-3; 9 bases match TRBD1. This CDR3 comprises 15 residues. The germline V gene has CDR1 KGHSH and CDR2 LQKENI. The V gene end was trimmed by 0 bases and the J gene end by 7 bases; junction bases not matched to a gene: 4. The CDR3 is CASSPPGTGWNTIYF. CDR3 nucleotide sequence: TGTGCCAGCTCACCACCGGGGACAGGGTGGAACACCATATATTTT.

The chain recombines TRBV18 with TRBJ1-4; maybe TRBD1 (5 bases). CDR3 length: 17 residues. Germline V lookup: CDR1 KGHSH, CDR2 LQKENI. Trimming removed 3 bases at V and 5 bases at J, with 19 bases between. As DNA, the CDR3 is TGTGCCAGCTCACCCGTAACCCAGGGCACCTTAAATGAAAAACTGTTTTTT. Protein sequence: CASSPVTQGTLNEKLFF.

This chain uses TRBV7-9 with TRBJ1-1; a weak D match, TRBD1 (5 bases). The CDR3 is 12 residues long. Trimming stripped 5 bases from V and 5 bases from J, with 9 bases between. Germline values: CDR1 SEHNR, CDR2 FQNEAQ (reference sequence). The CDR3 loop is CASSQQVTEAFF. For the CDR3, the DNA is TGTGCCAGCAGCCAACAGGTTACTGAAGCTTTCTTT.

The genes are TRBV28 and TRBJ2-5, with 8 bases aligning to TRBD1. Per the germline V gene, CDR1 is MDHEN and CDR2 is SYDVKM. V dropped 5 bases and J dropped 5; count of bases not matched to a gene: 7. The CDR3 covers 14 residues. This chain's CDR3 is CASSPRTGTETQYF. CDR3 coding DNA: TGTGCCAGCAGTCCGAGGACAGGGACGGAGACCCAGTACTTC.

The chain couples TRBV6-1 to TRBJ1-4; D unclear. With 2 bases removed from V and 0 bases from J, the gap between germline ends came to 7 bases. The germline V gene has CDR1 MNHNS and CDR2 SASEGT. CDR3 length: 15 amino acids. CDR3 DNA: TGTGCCAGCAGTGAATACGGAGCAACTAATGAAAAACTGTTTTTT. It specifies CASSEYGATNEKLFF.

This clone was observed a few times. The DNA of the CDR3 is TGTGCCAGCAGCTTAGGGCAGGGCCCTGAAGCTTTCTTT. Amino acids: CASSLGQGPEAFF. The chain employs TRBV11-3 and TRBJ1-1; a possible D gene is TRBD1 (5 bases). This CDR3 comprises 13 residues. V lost 1 base to trimming and J lost 6 bases, with 9 bases between them. Germline CDR1 and CDR2: SGHNT and YENEEA.

The J gene is TRBJ2-2, the V gene TRBV5-1, with D maybe TRBD1 (5 bases). V shed 0 bases and J shed 5 bases, with 11 bases lying between them. The CDR3 length is 15 residues. The germline CDR1 and CDR2 sequences are SGHRS and YFSETQ. The CDR3 bases are TGCGCCAGCAGCTTGGTCCAGGGAAAGACCGGGGAGCTGTTTTTT. Protein product: CASSLVQGKTGELFF.

The chain employs TRBV10-3 and TRBJ2-5; TRBD2 might be the D (6 bases). The CDR3 consists of 13 residues. Trimming pared 4 bases from V and 5 bases from J, leaving 11 bases between. Germline V CDR1 and CDR2: ENHRY, SYGVKD. CDR3 sequence: CAISADGSETQYF. CDR3 nucleotides: TGTGCCATCAGTGCCGACGGGAGTGAGACCCAGTACTTC.

The chain employs TRBV5-1 and TRBJ2-5; 11 positions match TRBD1. The trim removed 3 bases at V and 5 bases at J, leaving 6 bases unmatched. The CDR3 contains 15 residues. Germline CDR1 and CDR2: SGHRS and YFSETQ. DNA for the CDR3: TGCGCCAGCAGCTCCGGACAGGGGGCATGGGAGACCCAGTACTTC. This translates into CASSSGQGAWETQYF. The variable domain in full, completed from reference TRBV5-1 and TRBJ2-5, reads KAGVTQTPRYLIKTRGQQVTLSCSPISGHRSVSWYQQTPGQGLQFLFEYFSETQRNKGNFPGRFSGRQFSNSRSEMNVSTLELGDSALYLCASSSGQGAWETQYFGPGTRLLVL.

This chain uses TRBV30 with TRBJ2-2; 8 bases align to TRBD1. Germline V lookup: CDR1 GTSNPN, CDR2 SVGIG (reference sequence). The CDR3 covers 14 residues. Germline trimming cut 1 base from V and 5 bases from J; bases unmatched to any gene: 3. As DNA, the CDR3 is TGTGCCTGGAGTGGACAGGGGATTACCGGGGAGCTGTTTTTT. Translating gives CAWSGQGITGELFF.

This rearrangement joins TRBV30 to TRBJ1-1, with D possibly TRBD1 on 6 matching bases. Germline V gene data show CDR1 as GTSNPN and CDR2 as SVGIG (reference sequence). The CDR3 contains 13 residues. V dropped 3 bases and J dropped 1 base, with 9 bases sitting between them. CDR3 amino acids: CAWRTGPNTEAFF. The CDR3, as DNA: TGTGCCTGGAGGACAGGCCCGAACACTGAAGCTTTCTTT.

The chain employs TRBV29-1 and TRBJ1-2; unclear D gene. This CDR3 comprises 13 residues. V gave up 5 bases and J gave up 3 bases, with 13 bases separating them. Germline V CDR1 and CDR2: SQVTM, ANQGSEA. This CDR3 reads CSVLPGGHYGYTF. In DNA form, the CDR3 reads TGCAGCGTTTTGCCAGGCGGGCACTATGGCTACACCTTC.

The chain has TRBV28 and TRBJ1-5; tentatively, D is TRBD1 (6 bases). Germline V gene data show CDR1 as MDHEN and CDR2 as SYDVKM. The CDR3 length is 15 residues. Trimming removed 7 bases at V and 0 bases at J, with 13 bases between. CDR3 sequence reads: CASTIGQISNQPQHF. The CDR3 DNA reads as TGTGCCAGCACCATAGGACAGATTAGCAATCAGCCCCAGCATTTT.

This clone was picked up a small number of times. This sequence joins TRBV5-5 and TRBJ2-7; TRBD1 aligns across 7 bases. CDR3 length equals 15 residues. CDR1 SGHKS and CDR2 YYEKEE come from the germline V gene (reference sequence). V lost 6 bases and J lost 3; bases outside the gene matches: 12. The CDR3 is CASTTGQASIYEQYF. The CDR3 DNA reads TGTGCCAGCACTACCGGACAGGCCTCGATCTACGAGCAGTACTTC.

In nucleotides, the CDR3 is TGTGCCAGCAGCCCCCGTAACTATGGCTACACCTTC. Protein product: CASSPRNYGYTF. The V and J genes are TRBV7-6 and TRBJ1-2, with D uncertain. Germline V gives CDR1 SGHVS, CDR2 FNYEAQ. Trimming removed 5 bases at V and 1 base at J, with 5 bases between. The CDR3 runs to 12 residues.

The sample holds one count of this clone. The V gene is TRBV2, the J gene TRBJ2-4; 7 nucleotides agree with TRBD1. The CDR3 sequence is 12 residues long. V dropped 6 bases and J dropped 4; count of bases not matched to a gene: 0. CDR1 is SNHLY and CDR2 is FYNNEI in the germline V gene. CDR3 residues: CASRTGKNIQYF. Written as DNA, the CDR3 is TGTGCCAGCAGGACAGGGAAAAACATTCAGTACTTC.